Shown below are 16 T cell receptor beta chains from a single sample sequenced in a study of cytotoxic CD8 clonotypes in ibrutinib-treated CLL. The table came from immunoSEQ multiplex PCR; TCRdb's copy has only in-frame clones and leaves some out. Of some 140,000 clones detected, around three quarters appear once; the ten largest clones hold 13%. The sequencing here drew on PBMCs, taken after 12 months of ibrutinib treatment. The receptors stem from a human donor with chronic lymphocytic leukemia.

The V and J genes are TRBV10-3 and TRBJ2-3; 9 bases agree with TRBD2. Germline loops: CDR1 ENHRY, CDR2 SYGVKD. The trim removed 5 bases at V and 2 bases at J, leaving 2 bases unmatched. This CDR3 comprises 14 residues. CDR3 in DNA: TGTGCCATCAGTAAGCGGGAGGACACAGATACGCAGTATTTT. Protein: CAISKREDTDTQYF.

In its sample, this clone was seen a few times. This rearrangement joins TRBV6-1 to TRBJ1-5; D not resolved. CDR3 size: 13 residues. Trimming shortened V by 4 bases and J by 5 bases, and 9 bases separated the two germline ends. Germline CDR1 is MNHNS and CDR2 is SASEGT. The CDR3 sequence is CASSGDLDQPQHF. Here the CDR3 DNA reads TGTGCCAGCAGTGGTGATTTGGATCAGCCCCAGCATTTT.

The chain carries TRBV21-1 and TRBJ2-3; the table's D call of TRBD1 was not tested on the DNA. TRBV21-1 is listed as a pseudogene. This CDR3 spans 8 amino acids. The CDR3 DNA reads TGTGCCAGCAAGGGGCCCAATTTT. Translating gives CASKGPNF.

The chain uses TRBV25-1 and TRBJ1-2; 9 positions agree with TRBD1. The junction had 9 bases not matched to a gene; V was cut back by 6 bases and J by 1 base. Germline assignment: CDR1 MGHDK and CDR2 SYGVNS. There are 16 residues in the CDR3. The CDR3 sequence: CASRTNEGQGNYGYTF. The DNA of the CDR3 is TGTGCCAGCAGGACCAATGAGGGACAGGGTAACTATGGCTACACCTTC.

This rearrangement joins TRBV28 to TRBJ1-2; a possible D gene is TRBD1 (6 bases). CDR3 size: 15 residues. Trimming removed 4 bases at V and 2 bases at J, with 14 bases between. In germline, CDR1 is MDHEN, CDR2 SYDVKM. CDR3 sequence reads: CASSSPGELNYGYTF. As DNA, the CDR3 is TGTGCCAGCAGTTCCCCAGGGGAGTTGAACTATGGCTACACCTTC.

The V gene is TRBV6-6, the J gene TRBJ2-2; D call uncertain. This CDR3 spans 13 amino acids. Germline V gene sequence: CDR1 MNHNY, CDR2 SVGAGI (reference sequence). The V gene lost 6 bases and the J gene lost 6 bases, with 11 bases spanning the gap. The CDR3 DNA reads TGTGCCAGCAGGCCTGGATTGTCCGGGGAGCTGTTTTTT. It codes for CASRPGLSGELFF.

The chain recombines TRBV27 with TRBJ2-7; TRBD1 agrees at 8 bases. This CDR3 contains 14 residues. V trimming: 2 bases; J trimming: 6 bases; junction bases outside the gene matches: 6. The germline V gene encodes CDR1 MNHEY and CDR2 SMNVEV (reference sequence). The CDR3 loop reads CASSLGQGFTEQYF. The CDR3 DNA sequence: TGTGCCAGCAGTTTAGGACAGGGTTTCACCGAGCAGTACTTC.

This sequence joins TRBV20-1 and TRBJ2-1; D remains unclear. Trimming took 5 bases from V and 3 from J, leaving 5 bases between them. Germline-derived CDR1 and CDR2 are DFQATT and SNEGSKA (reference sequence). The CDR3 length is 11 residues. The CDR3 DNA sequence: TGCAGTGCTCCCATCTACAATGAGCAGTTCTTC. It is translated as CSAPIYNEQFF.

V gene TRBV7-8 combines with J gene TRBJ1-1; the D gene is possibly TRBD1 (5 bases). Trimming cost V 0 bases and J 4 bases, with 9 bases left between them. The CDR3 is made up of 14 amino acids. Per germline, CDR1 SGHVS and CDR2 FQNEAQ. The CDR3 coding sequence is TGTGCCAGCAGCTTAGCAACAGGAAGCACTGAAGCTTTCTTT. Residues: CASSLATGSTEAFF.

This chain connects TRBV10-3 to TRBJ2-2; D is possibly TRBD1 (6 bases). Germline assignment: CDR1 ENHRY and CDR2 SYGVKD. Trimming pared 3 bases from V and 0 bases from J, leaving 11 bases between. CDR3 length equals 16 residues. The CDR3 loop reads CAISDTGNANTGELFF. CDR3 DNA sequence: TGTGCCATCAGTGATACAGGGAACGCGAACACCGGGGAGCTGTTTTTT.

The J gene is TRBJ2-1, the V gene TRBV2; tentatively, D is TRBD2 (6 bases). Germline values: CDR1 SNHLY, CDR2 FYNNEI. There are 17 residues in the CDR3. V dropped 2 bases and J dropped 1 base, with 15 bases sitting between them. For the CDR3, the DNA is TGTGCCAGCAGTGAATCCTCTCCGGGAGTGTCCTACAATGAGCAGTTCTTC. This translates into CASSESSPGVSYNEQFF. Using reference TRBV2 and TRBJ2-1 for the parts outside the CDR3, the full variable domain is EPEVTQTPSHQVTQMGQEVILRCVPISNHLYFYWYRQILGQKVEFLVSFYNNEISEKSEIFDDQFSVERPDGSNFTLKIRSTKLEDSAMYFCASSESSPGVSYNEQFFGPGTRLTVL.

This chain links TRBV11-2 with TRBJ2-3; no clear D. This CDR3 contains 14 residues. CDR1 and CDR2 from the germline V gene are SGHAT and FQNNGV. V was trimmed by 3 bases and J by 3 bases, leaving 10 bases between them. CDR3: CASSLRPQTDTQYF. The CDR3 bases are TGTGCCAGCAGCTTGCGCCCCCAGACAGATACGCAGTATTTT.

Worth noting for this clone: A junction boundary mismatches the germline segment, possibly from a read error. V gene TRBV4-1 combines with J gene TRBJ2-1; tentative D call: TRBD2 (6 bases). This CDR3 has 16 amino acids. The V gene's germline CDR1 is MGHRA and CDR2 YSYEKL. Here the CDR3 reads CASSQPDRDSHNEQFF. The CDR3 DNA follows: TGCGCCAGCAGCCAACCCGACCGGGACTCCCACAATGAGCAGTTCTTC.

CDR3 loop: CASNREGGNYEQYF. CDR3 coding DNA: TGTGCCAGCAATCGCGAGGGAGGTAACTACGAGCAGTACTTC. The chain combines TRBV6-1 with TRBJ2-7; maybe TRBD2 (6 bases). This CDR3 region has 14 residues. Trimming removed 7 bases at V and 3 bases at J, with 16 bases between. Germline assignment: CDR1 MNHNS and CDR2 SASEGT.

The chain uses TRBV4-1 and TRBJ1-1, with a possible D match to TRBD1 (5 bases). The CDR3 covers 16 residues. V was cut by 0 bases and J by 1 base, with 12 bases left in between. Germline V gene lookup returns CDR1 MGHRA and CDR2 YSYEKL. In nucleotides, the CDR3 is TGCGCCAGCAGCCAAGAGTGGGGCGGGGGGAACACTGAAGCTTTCTTT. It is translated as CASSQEWGGGNTEAFF.

The chain employs TRBV28 and TRBJ1-2; D is undetermined. The CDR3 loop spans 14 amino acids. Germline CDR1 and CDR2: MDHEN and SYDVKM. Trimming took 1 base from V and 4 from J, leaving 10 bases between them. CDR3 amino acids: CASSLSGSFYGYTF. CDR3 in DNA: TGTGCCAGCAGTTTATCAGGCAGCTTCTATGGCTACACCTTC.